These T cell receptor beta chains were read from a single sample in a study of T cell responses to AZD1222 COVID-19 vaccine. TCRdb's copy holds only in-frame clones and misses some; the assay was immunoSEQ multiplex PCR. The sample includes more than 80,000 clones, 80% to 95% of them seen just once. This material consisted of peripheral blood, taken 28 days after the second AZD1222 dose. Receptors were obtained from an adult who received the AZD1222 COVID-19 vaccine. Both conserved end residues are part of each CDR3. The order of the fields is D gene, J gene, CDR3 length, V gene, clone size, CDR3 protein, CDR3 DNA. A D gene is named only where the DNA matches it firmly. Rows give clone size only sometimes, using once, few, many, or a class for an expanded clone.

d_call: .
j_call: TRBJ1-2
cdr3_length: 11
v_call: TRBV12-3/TRBV12-4
clone_size: .
cdr3_aa: CASSRAGGYTF
cdr3_nt: TGTGCCAGCAGTCGCGCGGGGGGCTACACCTTC

d_call: .
j_call: TRBJ2-5
cdr3_length: 14
v_call: TRBV5-1
clone_size: .
cdr3_aa: CASSLERFQETQYF
cdr3_nt: TGCGCCAGCAGCTTGGAAAGGTTCCAAGAGACCCAGTACTTC

d_call: .
j_call: TRBJ2-4
cdr3_length: 13
v_call: TRBV19
clone_size: .
cdr3_aa: CASAEGPKNIQYF
cdr3_nt: TGTGCCAGCGCTGAGGGGCCAAAAAACATTCAGTACTTC

d_call: .
j_call: TRBJ2-1
cdr3_length: 14
v_call: TRBV5-1
clone_size: .
cdr3_aa: CASSLADRYNEQFF
cdr3_nt: TGCGCCAGCAGCTTGGCGGACCGCTACAATGAGCAGTTCTTC

d_call: TRBD1
j_call: TRBJ1-1
cdr3_length: 14
v_call: TRBV30
clone_size: .
cdr3_aa: CAEKGQGTNTEAFF
cdr3_nt: TGTGCTGAGAAGGGACAGGGAACAAACACTGAAGCTTTCTTT

d_call: .
j_call: TRBJ1-1
cdr3_length: 14
v_call: TRBV28
clone_size: .
cdr3_aa: CASSSGGGNTEAFF
cdr3_nt: TGTGCCAGCAGTTCGGGCGGGGGGAACACTGAAGCTTTCTTT

d_call: .
j_call: TRBJ2-1
cdr3_length: 13
v_call: TRBV12-3/TRBV12-4
clone_size: .
cdr3_aa: CASSPLVSHEQFF
cdr3_nt: TGTGCCAGCAGCCCCCTAGTATCCCATGAGCAGTTCTTC

d_call: .
j_call: TRBJ1-1
cdr3_length: 14
v_call: TRBV11-2
clone_size: few
cdr3_aa: CASSFRGTATEAFF
cdr3_nt: TGTGCCAGCAGCTTTCGGGGGACGGCCACTGAAGCTTTCTTT

d_call: .
j_call: TRBJ1-1
cdr3_length: 13
v_call: TRBV7-9
clone_size: .
cdr3_aa: CASSLATNTEAFF
cdr3_nt: TGTGCCAGCAGCTTAGCTACTAACACTGAAGCTTTCTTT

d_call: TRBD1
j_call: TRBJ2-5
cdr3_length: 16
v_call: TRBV10-3
clone_size: .
cdr3_aa: CAISESTPGTGGTQYF
cdr3_nt: TGTGCCATCAGTGAGTCGACTCCAGGTACAGGGGGGACCCAGTACTTC

d_call: .
j_call: TRBJ2-5
cdr3_length: 13
v_call: TRBV7-9
clone_size: .
cdr3_aa: CASSLSGQETQYF
cdr3_nt: TGTGCCAGCAGCTTATCAGGACAAGAGACCCAGTACTTC

d_call: TRBD1
j_call: TRBJ1-4
cdr3_length: 15
v_call: TRBV7-2
clone_size: .
cdr3_aa: CASSSRTGADEKLFF
cdr3_nt: TGTGCCAGCAGCTCGCGGACAGGGGCGGATGAAAAACTGTTTTTT

d_call: TRBD2
j_call: TRBJ2-1
cdr3_length: 17
v_call: TRBV24-1
clone_size: .
cdr3_aa: CATSDNGLAGNYNEQFF
cdr3_nt: TGTGCCACCAGTGACAACGGACTAGCGGGGAACTACAATGAGCAGTTCTTC

d_call: .
j_call: TRBJ2-2
cdr3_length: 16
v_call: TRBV28
clone_size: .
cdr3_aa: CASAHDGTTNTGELFF
cdr3_nt: TGTGCCAGCGCGCACGACGGGACAACGAACACCGGGGAGCTGTTTTTT

d_call: TRBD2
j_call: TRBJ2-1
cdr3_length: 14
v_call: TRBV4-1
clone_size: .
cdr3_aa: CASSQSEREDEQFF
cdr3_nt: TGCGCCAGCAGCCAATCGGAGCGGGAGGATGAGCAGTTCTTC

d_call: .
j_call: TRBJ2-3
cdr3_length: 13
v_call: TRBV24-1
clone_size: once
cdr3_aa: CATSDRHTDTQYF
cdr3_nt: TGTGCCACCAGTGATCGACACACAGATACGCAGTATTTT

d_call: TRBD2
j_call: TRBJ2-1
cdr3_length: 14
v_call: TRBV5-6
clone_size: .
cdr3_aa: CASRWASGYNEQFF
cdr3_nt: TGTGCCTCACGGTGGGCTAGCGGATACAATGAGCAGTTCTTC

d_call: TRBD1
j_call: TRBJ1-4
cdr3_length: 15
v_call: TRBV6-5
clone_size: .
cdr3_aa: CASSYSTGVNEKLFF
cdr3_nt: TGTGCCAGCAGTTACAGTACAGGGGTTAATGAAAAACTGTTTTTT

d_call: TRBD2
j_call: TRBJ2-3
cdr3_length: 17
v_call: TRBV5-1
clone_size: .
cdr3_aa: CASSPTLAGVYRDTQYF
cdr3_nt: TGCGCCAGCAGCCCGACTCTAGCGGGAGTTTATAGAGATACGCAGTATTTT

d_call: .
j_call: TRBJ1-6
cdr3_length: 15
v_call: TRBV7-2
clone_size: .
cdr3_aa: CASSLAPQGNSPLHF
cdr3_nt: TGTGCCAGCAGCTTAGCGCCACAGGGAAATTCACCCCTCCACTTT

d_call: .
j_call: TRBJ2-7
cdr3_length: 14
v_call: TRBV14
clone_size: .
cdr3_aa: CASSQVGGLGEQYF
cdr3_nt: TGTGCCAGCAGCCAAGTAGGGGGGCTAGGAGAGCAGTACTTC

d_call: .
j_call: TRBJ2-2
cdr3_length: 13
v_call: TRBV28
clone_size: .
cdr3_aa: CASSSPPPGELFF
cdr3_nt: TGTGCCAGCAGTTCTCCTCCCCCCGGGGAGCTGTTTTTT

d_call: .
j_call: TRBJ2-5
cdr3_length: 16
v_call: TRBV18
clone_size: .
cdr3_aa: CASSPRTGRVQETQYF
cdr3_nt: TGTGCCAGCTCACCGAGGACAGGGAGGGTCCAAGAGACCCAGTACTTC

d_call: .
j_call: TRBJ1-6
cdr3_length: 14
v_call: TRBV30
clone_size: .
cdr3_aa: CAWSVSRDYSPLHF
cdr3_nt: TGTGCCTGGAGTGTATCGAGGGACTATTCACCCCTCCACTTT

d_call: TRBD2
j_call: TRBJ2-3
cdr3_length: 15
v_call: TRBV18
clone_size: .
cdr3_aa: CASSPERERADTQYF
cdr3_nt: TGTGCCAGCTCACCAGAGCGGGAGAGGGCAGATACGCAGTATTTT

d_call: TRBD1
j_call: TRBJ1-5
cdr3_length: 15
v_call: TRBV6-5
clone_size: .
cdr3_aa: CASSPTGGLNQPQHF
cdr3_nt: TGTGCCAGCAGTCCGACAGGGGGACTCAATCAGCCCCAGCATTTT

d_call: TRBD1
j_call: TRBJ2-5
cdr3_length: 14
v_call: TRBV6-5
clone_size: .
cdr3_aa: CASSSLGQGETQYF
cdr3_nt: TGTGCCAGCAGTTCGCTCGGACAGGGGGAGACCCAGTACTTC

d_call: .
j_call: TRBJ2-3
cdr3_length: 13
v_call: TRBV12-3/TRBV12-4
clone_size: .
cdr3_aa: CASSLDVRDTQYF
cdr3_nt: TGTGCCAGCAGTTTAGATGTCAGAGATACGCAGTATTTT

d_call: TRBD2
j_call: TRBJ2-3
cdr3_length: 17
v_call: TRBV5-4
clone_size: .
cdr3_aa: CASSLMTSGLSTDTQYF
cdr3_nt: TGTGCCAGCAGCCTCATGACTAGCGGGCTTAGCACAGATACGCAGTATTTT

d_call: .
j_call: TRBJ2-5
cdr3_length: 14
v_call: TRBV29-1
clone_size: .
cdr3_aa: CSVGLVGGQETQYF
cdr3_nt: TGCAGCGTTGGCCTTGTAGGGGGCCAAGAGACCCAGTACTTC

d_call: .
j_call: TRBJ2-6
cdr3_length: 17
v_call: TRBV30
clone_size: .
cdr3_aa: CAWSSPRGNSGANVLTF
cdr3_nt: TGTGCCTGGAGTTCCCCTCGGGGGAACTCTGGGGCCAACGTCCTGACTTTC

d_call: TRBD2
j_call: TRBJ2-1
cdr3_length: 13
v_call: TRBV29-1
clone_size: once
cdr3_aa: CSVDGTSEVEQFF
cdr3_nt: TGCAGCGTTGACGGGACTAGTGAGGTTGAGCAGTTCTTC

d_call: .
j_call: TRBJ2-7
cdr3_length: 13
v_call: TRBV27
clone_size: .
cdr3_aa: CASSLEGFAEQYF
cdr3_nt: TGTGCCAGCAGTTTAGAGGGATTCGCCGAGCAGTACTTC

d_call: .
j_call: TRBJ1-4
cdr3_length: 15
v_call: TRBV5-5
clone_size: .
cdr3_aa: CASSLALLSGSGLFF
cdr3_nt: TGTGCCAGCAGCTTAGCTCTGCTGTCAGGTTCGGGACTGTTTTTT

d_call: .
j_call: TRBJ2-2
cdr3_length: 16
v_call: TRBV24-1
clone_size: .
cdr3_aa: CATSVAGRTNTGELFF
cdr3_nt: TGTGCCACCAGTGTTGCGGGGAGGACGAACACCGGGGAGCTGTTTTTT

d_call: TRBD2
j_call: TRBJ2-1
cdr3_length: 16
v_call: TRBV19
clone_size: once
cdr3_aa: CASSTGLAGGKNEQFF
cdr3_nt: TGTGCCAGTAGTACCGGACTAGCGGGAGGGAAGAATGAGCAGTTCTTC

d_call: TRBD1
j_call: TRBJ1-5
cdr3_length: 14
v_call: TRBV6-5
clone_size: .
cdr3_aa: CASSTGGEEQPQHF
cdr3_nt: TGTGCCAGCAGTACAGGGGGAGAAGAACAGCCCCAGCATTTT

d_call: .
j_call: TRBJ2-1
cdr3_length: 12
v_call: TRBV29-1
clone_size: .
cdr3_aa: CSVIHNRNEQFF
cdr3_nt: TGCAGCGTTATTCACAATCGCAATGAGCAGTTCTTC

d_call: .
j_call: TRBJ1-4
cdr3_length: 14
v_call: TRBV28
clone_size: few
cdr3_aa: CASSSQGSLEKLFF
cdr3_nt: TGTGCCAGCAGTTCTCAGGGGAGCCTGGAAAAACTGTTTTTT

d_call: .
j_call: TRBJ1-2
cdr3_length: 14
v_call: TRBV7-9
clone_size: .
cdr3_aa: CASSLVRTGDGYTF
cdr3_nt: TGTGCCAGCAGCTTAGTCAGGACGGGGGATGGCTACACCTTC

d_call: TRBD1
j_call: TRBJ1-1
cdr3_length: 15
v_call: TRBV27
clone_size: .
cdr3_aa: CASSFLRTGMAEAFF
cdr3_nt: TGTGCCAGCAGCTTTCTCCGGACAGGGATGGCTGAAGCTTTCTTT

d_call: .
j_call: TRBJ1-1
cdr3_length: 13
v_call: TRBV6-2/TRBV6-3
clone_size: .
cdr3_aa: CASSWRESTEAFF
cdr3_nt: TGTGCCAGCAGTTGGAGGGAGAGCACTGAAGCTTTCTTT

d_call: .
j_call: TRBJ2-4
cdr3_length: 19
v_call: TRBV27
clone_size: .
cdr3_aa: CASSSRAPGRGATKNIQYF
cdr3_nt: TGTGCCAGCAGTTCTCGAGCACCCGGCAGGGGGGCGACCAAAAACATTCAGTACTTC

d_call: TRBD1
j_call: TRBJ1-2
cdr3_length: 16
v_call: TRBV5-5
clone_size: .
cdr3_aa: CASSLGPGQGTYGYTF
cdr3_nt: TGTGCCAGCAGCTTGGGCCCGGGACAGGGGACCTATGGCTACACCTTC

d_call: .
j_call: TRBJ2-3
cdr3_length: 15
v_call: TRBV5-1
clone_size: .
cdr3_aa: CASSLGTANTDTQYF
cdr3_nt: TGCGCCAGCAGCTTGGGAACAGCTAACACAGATACGCAGTATTTT

d_call: TRBD1
j_call: TRBJ1-2
cdr3_length: 14
v_call: TRBV6-6
clone_size: .
cdr3_aa: CASSAGTANYGYTF
cdr3_nt: TGTGCCAGCAGCGCCGGGACAGCTAACTATGGCTACACCTTC

d_call: TRBD1
j_call: TRBJ1-2
cdr3_length: 13
v_call: TRBV28
clone_size: .
cdr3_aa: CASSFRDRDGYTF
cdr3_nt: TGTGCCAGCAGTTTCCGGGACAGGGACGGCTACACCTTC

d_call: TRBD2
j_call: TRBJ2-3
cdr3_length: 14
v_call: TRBV14
clone_size: few
cdr3_aa: CASSWTSGKDTQYF
cdr3_nt: TGTGCCAGCAGTTGGACTAGCGGGAAGGATACGCAGTATTTT

d_call: .
j_call: TRBJ2-7
cdr3_length: 12
v_call: TRBV2
clone_size: .
cdr3_aa: CASGDMAYEQYF
cdr3_nt: TGTGCCAGCGGGGACATGGCCTACGAGCAGTACTTC

d_call: TRBD1
j_call: TRBJ2-1
cdr3_length: 18
v_call: TRBV7-6
clone_size: .
cdr3_aa: CASSPLSGTGGLRNEQFF
cdr3_nt: TGTGCCAGCAGCCCGCTATCCGGGACAGGGGGCTTAAGGAATGAGCAGTTCTTC

d_call: .
j_call: TRBJ1-2
cdr3_length: 16
v_call: TRBV7-2
clone_size: .
cdr3_aa: CASSLMGTDQNYGYTF
cdr3_nt: TGTGCCAGCAGCTTAATGGGGACGGATCAAAACTATGGCTACACCTTC

d_call: .
j_call: TRBJ2-1
cdr3_length: 17
v_call: TRBV6-1
clone_size: .
cdr3_aa: CASSEGQRAPGYNEQFF
cdr3_nt: TGTGCCAGCAGTGAAGGGCAGCGGGCTCCAGGGTACAATGAGCAGTTCTTC

d_call: .
j_call: TRBJ1-5
cdr3_length: 19
v_call: TRBV21-1
clone_size: .
cdr3_aa: CASSKNLTRTGPSNQPQHF
cdr3_nt: TGTGCCAGCAGCAAAAACCTAACACGGACAGGGCCGAGCAATCAGCCCCAGCATTTT